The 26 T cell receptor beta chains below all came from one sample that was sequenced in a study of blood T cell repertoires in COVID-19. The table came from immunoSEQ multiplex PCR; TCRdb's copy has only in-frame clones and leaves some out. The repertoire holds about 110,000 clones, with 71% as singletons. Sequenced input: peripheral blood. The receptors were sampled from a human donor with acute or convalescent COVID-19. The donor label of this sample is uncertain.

CDR3 sequence reads: CASSTTRAGKLFF. CDR3 nucleotide sequence: TGTGCCAGTAGTACGACCCGGGCGGGAAAACTGTTTTTT. V gene TRBV19 combines with J gene TRBJ1-4; the D is unclear. Trimming removed 4 bases from V and 10 bases from J, with 13 bases in between. The CDR3 is 13 amino acids. The germline CDR1 and CDR2 sequences are LNHDA and SQIVND (reference sequence).

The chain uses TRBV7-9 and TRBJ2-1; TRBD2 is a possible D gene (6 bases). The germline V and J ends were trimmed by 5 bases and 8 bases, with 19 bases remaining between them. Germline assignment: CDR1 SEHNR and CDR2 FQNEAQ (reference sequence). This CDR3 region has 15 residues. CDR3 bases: TGTGCCAGCAGCGGGGAGGTCCGCCCGGCGTATGAGCAGTTCTTC. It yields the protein CASSGEVRPAYEQFF.

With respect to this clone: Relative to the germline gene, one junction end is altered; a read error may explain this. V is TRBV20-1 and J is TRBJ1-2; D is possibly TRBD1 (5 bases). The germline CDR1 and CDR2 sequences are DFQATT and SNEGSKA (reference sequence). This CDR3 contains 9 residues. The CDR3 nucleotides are TGCAGTGCTAGTTGGGGCCTGCCTTTC. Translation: CSASWGLPF.

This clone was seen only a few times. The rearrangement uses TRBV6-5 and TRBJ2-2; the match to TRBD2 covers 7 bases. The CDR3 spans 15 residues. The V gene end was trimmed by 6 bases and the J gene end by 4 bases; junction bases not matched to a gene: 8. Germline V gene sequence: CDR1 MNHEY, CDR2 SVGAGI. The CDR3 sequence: CASSWASGGTGELFF. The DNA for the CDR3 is TGTGCCAGCAGCTGGGCCTCGGGAGGCACCGGGGAGCTGTTTTTT.

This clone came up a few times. The CDR3 nucleotides are TGTGCCAGCAGTCCCGCTCGCGACAGGGGAAGTTCACCCCTCCACTTT. Amino acids: CASSPARDRGSSPLHF. The V and J genes are TRBV7-9 and TRBJ1-6, with TRBD1 identical over 8 bases. This CDR3 is built from 16 residues. V dropped 6 bases and J dropped 9; count of bases not matched to a gene: 13. Germline-derived CDR1 and CDR2 are SEHNR and FQNEAQ (reference sequence). The variable domain in full, with the rest retrieved from reference TRBV7-9 and TRBJ1-6, is DTGVSQNPRHKITKRGQNVTFRCDPISEHNRLYWYRQTLGQGPEFLTYFQNEAQLEKSRLLSDRFSAERPKGSFSTLEIQRTEQGDSAMYLCASSPARDRGSSPLHFGNGTRLTVT.

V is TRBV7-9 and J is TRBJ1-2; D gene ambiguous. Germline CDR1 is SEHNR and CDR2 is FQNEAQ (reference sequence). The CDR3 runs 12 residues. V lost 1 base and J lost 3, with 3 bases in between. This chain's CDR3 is CASSLGDYGYTF. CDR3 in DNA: TGTGCCAGCAGCTTAGGAGACTATGGCTACACCTTC.

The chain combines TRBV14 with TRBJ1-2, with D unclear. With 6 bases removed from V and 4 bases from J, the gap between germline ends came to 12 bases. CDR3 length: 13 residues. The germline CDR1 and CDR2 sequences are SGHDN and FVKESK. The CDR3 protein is CASSSGVLYGYTF. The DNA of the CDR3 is TGTGCCAGCAGTTCCGGGGTTCTCTATGGCTACACCTTC.

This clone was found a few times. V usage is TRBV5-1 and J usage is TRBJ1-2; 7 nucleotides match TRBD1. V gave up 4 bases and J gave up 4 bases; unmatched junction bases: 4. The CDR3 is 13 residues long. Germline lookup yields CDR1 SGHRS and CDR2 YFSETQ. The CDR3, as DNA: TGCGCCAGCAGCAAACAGGGGTCCTATGGCTACACCTTC. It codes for CASSKQGSYGYTF.

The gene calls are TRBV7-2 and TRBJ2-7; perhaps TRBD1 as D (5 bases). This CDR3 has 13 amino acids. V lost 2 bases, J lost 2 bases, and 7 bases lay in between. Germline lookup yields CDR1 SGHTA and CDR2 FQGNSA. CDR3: CASSLRGPYEQYF. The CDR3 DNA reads TGTGCCAGCAGCTTAAGGGGTCCCTACGAGCAGTACTTC.

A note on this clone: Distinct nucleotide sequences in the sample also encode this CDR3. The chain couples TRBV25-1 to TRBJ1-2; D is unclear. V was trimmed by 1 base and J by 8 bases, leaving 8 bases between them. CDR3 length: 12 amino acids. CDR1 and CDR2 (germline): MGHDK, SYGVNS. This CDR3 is CASSESGRGYTF. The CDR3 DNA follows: TGTGCCAGCAGTGAATCCGGGAGAGGCTACACCTTC.

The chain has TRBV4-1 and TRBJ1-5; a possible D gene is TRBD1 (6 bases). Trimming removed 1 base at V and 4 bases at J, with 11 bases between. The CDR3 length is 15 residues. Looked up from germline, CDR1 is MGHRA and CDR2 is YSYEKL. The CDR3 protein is CASSQGGDINQPQHF. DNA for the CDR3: TGCGCCAGCAGCCAAGGAGGGGACATAAATCAGCCCCAGCATTTT.

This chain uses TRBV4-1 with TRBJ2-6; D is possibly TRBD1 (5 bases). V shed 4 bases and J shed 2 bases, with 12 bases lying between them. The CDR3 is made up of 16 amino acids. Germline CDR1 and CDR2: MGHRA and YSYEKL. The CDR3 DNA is TGCGCCAGCAGCCGCTGGACAACAACTGGGGCCAACGTCCTGACTTTC. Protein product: CASSRWTTTGANVLTF.

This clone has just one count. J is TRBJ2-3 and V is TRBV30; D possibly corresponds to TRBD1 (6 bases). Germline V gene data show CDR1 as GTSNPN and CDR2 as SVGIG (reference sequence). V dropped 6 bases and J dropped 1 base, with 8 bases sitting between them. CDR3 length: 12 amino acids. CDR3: CACRGGTDTQYF. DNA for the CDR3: TGTGCCTGCAGGGGAGGCACAGATACGCAGTATTTT.

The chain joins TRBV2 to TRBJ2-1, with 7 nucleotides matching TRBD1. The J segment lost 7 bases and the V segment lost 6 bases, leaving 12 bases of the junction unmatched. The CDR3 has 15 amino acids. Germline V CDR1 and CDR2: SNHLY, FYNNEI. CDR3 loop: CASRLRDSGSNEQFF. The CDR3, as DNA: TGTGCCAGCAGGCTCCGGGACAGCGGATCGAATGAGCAGTTCTTC.

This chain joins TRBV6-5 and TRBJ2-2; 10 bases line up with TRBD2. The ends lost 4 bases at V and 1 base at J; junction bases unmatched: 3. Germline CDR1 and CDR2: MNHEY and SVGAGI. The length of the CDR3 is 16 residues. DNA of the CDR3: TGTGCCAGCAGTTCCGGACTAGCGGTGAACACCGGGGAGCTGTTTTTT. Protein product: CASSSGLAVNTGELFF.

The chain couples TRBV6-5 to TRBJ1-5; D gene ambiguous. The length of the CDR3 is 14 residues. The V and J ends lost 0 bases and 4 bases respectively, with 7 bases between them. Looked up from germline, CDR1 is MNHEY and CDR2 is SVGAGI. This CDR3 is CASSYSPGNQPQHF. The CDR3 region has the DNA TGTGCCAGCAGTTACTCGCCGGGAAATCAGCCCCAGCATTTT.

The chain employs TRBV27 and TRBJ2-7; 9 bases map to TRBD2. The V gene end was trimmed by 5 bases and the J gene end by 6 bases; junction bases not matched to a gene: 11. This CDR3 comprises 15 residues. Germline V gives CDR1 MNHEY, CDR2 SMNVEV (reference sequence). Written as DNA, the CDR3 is TGTGCCAGCAGTCTCCGGCGGGGGGGCCAGCCCGAGCAGTACTTC. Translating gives CASSLRRGGQPEQYF.

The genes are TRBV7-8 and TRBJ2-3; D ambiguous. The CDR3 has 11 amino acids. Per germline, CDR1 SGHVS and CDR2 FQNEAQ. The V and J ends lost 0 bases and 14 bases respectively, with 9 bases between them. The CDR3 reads CASSLALDAYF. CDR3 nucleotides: TGTGCCAGCAGCTTAGCACTCGATGCGTATTTT. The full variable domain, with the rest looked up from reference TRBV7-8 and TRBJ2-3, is GAGVSQSPRYKVAKRGQDVALRCDPISGHVSLFWYQQALGQGPEFLTYFQNEAQLDKSGLPSDRFFAERPEGSVSTLKIQRTQQEDSAVYLCASSLALDAYFGPGTRLTVL.

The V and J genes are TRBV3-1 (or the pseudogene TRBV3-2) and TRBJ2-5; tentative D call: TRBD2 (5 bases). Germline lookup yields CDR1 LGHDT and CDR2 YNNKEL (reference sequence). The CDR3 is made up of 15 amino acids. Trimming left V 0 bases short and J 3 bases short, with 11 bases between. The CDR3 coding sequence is TGTGCCAGCAGCCAAGATGGGGTGCGGGAAGAGACCCAGTACTTC. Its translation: CASSQDGVREETQYF.

The CDR3 DNA sequence: TGTGCCAGCGCTTACAGCTCCTTTGAAGCTTTCTTT. Translation: CASAYSSFEAFF. The V gene is TRBV13, the J gene TRBJ1-1; no reliable D call. V lost 8 bases and J lost 7, with 14 bases in between. Germline lookup yields CDR1 PRHDT and CDR2 FYEKMQ (reference sequence). The CDR3 has 12 amino acids.

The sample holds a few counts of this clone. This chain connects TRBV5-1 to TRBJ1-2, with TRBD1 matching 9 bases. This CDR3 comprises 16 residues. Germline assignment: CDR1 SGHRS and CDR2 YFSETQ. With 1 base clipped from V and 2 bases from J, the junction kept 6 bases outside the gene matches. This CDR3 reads CASSLSGQGQNYGYTF. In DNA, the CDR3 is TGCGCCAGCAGCTTGTCCGGACAGGGGCAAAACTATGGCTACACCTTC.

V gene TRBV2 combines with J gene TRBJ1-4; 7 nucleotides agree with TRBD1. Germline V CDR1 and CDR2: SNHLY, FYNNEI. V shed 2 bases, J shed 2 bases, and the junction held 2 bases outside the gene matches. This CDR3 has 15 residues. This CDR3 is CASSEIRGTNEKLFF. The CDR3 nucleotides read TGTGCCAGCAGTGAAATCAGGGGGACTAATGAAAAACTGTTTTTT.

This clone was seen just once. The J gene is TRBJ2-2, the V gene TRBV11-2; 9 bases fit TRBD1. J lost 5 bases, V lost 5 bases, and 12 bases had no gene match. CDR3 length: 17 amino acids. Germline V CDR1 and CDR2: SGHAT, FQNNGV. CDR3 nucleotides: TGTGCCAGCAGCCATGGCCGTGGGACAGGGAAAACCGGGGAGCTGTTTTTT. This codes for CASSHGRGTGKTGELFF.

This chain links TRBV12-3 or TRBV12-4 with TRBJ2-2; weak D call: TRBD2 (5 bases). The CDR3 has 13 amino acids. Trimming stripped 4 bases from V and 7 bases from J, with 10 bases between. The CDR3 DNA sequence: TGTGCCAGCAGTTCATGGGGAGACGGGGAGCTGTTTTTT. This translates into CASSSWGDGELFF.

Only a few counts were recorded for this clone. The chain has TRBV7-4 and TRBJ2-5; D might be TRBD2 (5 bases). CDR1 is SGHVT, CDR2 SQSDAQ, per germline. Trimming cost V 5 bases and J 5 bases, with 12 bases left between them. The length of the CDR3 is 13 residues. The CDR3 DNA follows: TGTGCCAGCAGCCCCGTGAGGGCGGAGACCCAGTACTTC. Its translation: CASSPVRAETQYF.

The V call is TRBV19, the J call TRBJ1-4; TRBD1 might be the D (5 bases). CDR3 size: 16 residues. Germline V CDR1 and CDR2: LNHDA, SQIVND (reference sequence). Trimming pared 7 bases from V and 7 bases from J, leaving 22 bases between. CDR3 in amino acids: CASTPRLGQGSEKLFF. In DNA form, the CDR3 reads TGTGCCAGTACTCCCAGACTGGGGCAGGGAAGTGAAAAACTGTTTTTT.